Following are 19 T cell receptor beta chains from one sample sequenced in a study of shared clonotypes between healthy human individuals. TCRdb keeps only in-frame clones here, not all; method: immunoSEQ multiplex PCR. The sample records 1.5 million to 1.9 million clones, about 98% being singletons. Material for sequencing was naive CD4+ T cells sorted from blood. Subset defined: CD45RA+ positively selected. The origin of the receptors is a man between 25 and 39 years old in good health.

The gene calls are TRBV28 and TRBJ1-3; 7 bases agree with TRBD1. In germline, CDR1 is MDHEN, CDR2 SYDVKM. The V segment lost 4 bases and the J segment 1 base; nucleotides outside the gene matches: 10. This CDR3 spans 17 amino acids. This CDR3 is CASSSPGQAESGNTIYF. The CDR3 DNA sequence: TGTGCCAGCAGTTCGCCAGGACAGGCCGAATCTGGAAACACCATATATTTT. The full variable domain, with the rest looked up from reference TRBV28 and TRBJ1-3, is DVKVTQSSRYLVKRTGEKVFLECVQDMDHENMFWYRQDPGLGLRLIYFSYDVKMKEKGDIPEGYSVSREKKERFSLILESASTNQTSMYLCASSSPGQAESGNTIYFGEGSWLTVV.

The V and J genes are TRBV6-8 and TRBJ1-3; no reliable D call. Germline assignment: CDR1 MNHGY and CDR2 SAAAGT. The CDR3 runs to 14 residues. V was cut by 2 bases and J by 2 bases, with 7 bases left in between. The CDR3 sequence is CASSYRVAGNTIYF. CDR3 nucleotide sequence: TGTGCCAGCAGTTACCGAGTCGCTGGAAACACCATATATTTT.

The rearrangement joins TRBV7-9 to TRBJ2-2; TRBD2 might be the D (7 bases). CDR1 is SEHNR, CDR2 FQNEAQ, per germline (reference sequence). V lost 5 bases and J lost 4, with 14 bases in between. The CDR3 is 15 residues long. CDR3 in DNA: TGTGCCAGCAGCGCCGAAGGGGGGGTCACCGGGGAGCTGTTTTTT. Translation gives CASSAEGGVTGELFF.

This sequence joins TRBV21-1 and TRBJ2-3. TRBV21-1 is a pseudogene locus. The CDR3 is 19 amino acids. The CDR3 sequence: CASSKDWAPRTPSTDTQYF. The CDR3 DNA reads as TGTGCCAGCAGCAAAGATTGGGCCCCAAGGACCCCTAGCACAGATACGCAGTATTTT.

A note on this clone: In the same sample, other DNA sequences code for this CDR3. The rearrangement joins TRBV9 to TRBJ2-6; D is ambiguous. Germline values: CDR1 SGDLS, CDR2 YYNGEE. This CDR3 is 13 amino acids long. The V end lost 2 bases, the J end lost 0 bases, and 0 bases lay between the germline ends. CDR3 protein: CASSVSGANVLTF. The CDR3, as DNA: TGTGCCAGCAGCGTCTCTGGGGCCAACGTCCTGACTTTC.

The V call is TRBV5-5, the J call TRBJ2-3; D unclear. V lost 7 bases, J lost 2 bases, and 14 bases lay in between. Germline CDR1 SGHKS, CDR2 YYEKEE (reference sequence). CDR3 length: 14 residues. The CDR3 reads CASATDGTTDTQYF. The CDR3 DNA follows: TGTGCCAGCGCAACAGACGGAACCACAGATACGCAGTATTTT.

The chain uses TRBV11-2 and TRBJ2-5; D possibly uses TRBD1 or TRBD2 (5 bases each). Germline V gives CDR1 SGHAT, CDR2 FQNNGV. Trimming took 4 bases from V and 5 from J, leaving 14 bases between them. This CDR3 has 14 amino acids. CDR3 residues: CASSSVLWGETQYF. CDR3 nucleotides: TGTGCCAGCAGCTCGGTCCTTTGGGGGGAGACCCAGTACTTC.

This chain uses TRBV5-1 with TRBJ2-1, with TRBD2 matching 7 bases. The length of the CDR3 is 15 residues. V lost 4 bases, J lost 9 bases, and 13 bases stayed unmatched. Per germline, CDR1 SGHRS and CDR2 YFSETQ. Written as DNA, the CDR3 is TGCGCCAGCAGCGCAAGACTTACGAGGGAGGGTGAGCAGTTCTTC. It specifies CASSARLTREGEQFF.

The chain uses TRBV28 and TRBJ1-3, with unresolved D. The germline V and J ends were trimmed by 5 bases and 0 bases, with 11 bases remaining between them. The CDR3 is made up of 15 amino acids. Germline-derived CDR1 and CDR2 are MDHEN and SYDVKM. The CDR3 loop reads CASSQQPYSGNTIYF. CDR3 sequence (DNA): TGTGCCAGCAGTCAACAGCCTTACTCTGGAAACACCATATATTTT.

This chain links TRBV19 with TRBJ2-4, with TRBD2 identical over 7 bases. The CDR3 consists of 19 residues. Trimming cost V 1 base and J 0 bases; bases outside gene matches: 12. In germline, CDR1 is LNHDA, CDR2 SQIVND (reference sequence). The CDR3 region has the DNA TGTGCCAGTAGTATAGGGGGGACTACCTCGACCCTAGCCAAAAACATTCAGTACTTC. It is translated as CASSIGGTTSTLAKNIQYF. The full variable domain, its missing parts supplied by reference TRBV19 and TRBJ2-4, is DGGITQSPKYLFRKEGQNVTLSCEQNLNHDAMYWYRQDPGQGLRLIYYSQIVNDFQKGDIAEGYSVSREKKESFPLTVTSAQKNPTAFYLCASSIGGTTSTLAKNIQYFGAGTRLSVL.

On this clone: This CDR3 is also generated by other DNA sequences in the sample. The chain employs TRBV10-1 and TRBJ2-3; tentative D call: TRBD2 (6 bases). With 8 bases removed from V and 2 bases from J, the gap between germline ends came to 11 bases. CDR1 is WNHNN, CDR2 SYGVQD, per germline (reference sequence). This CDR3 has 13 residues. CDR3 coding DNA: TGCGCCAGCTCGCGGGACCACACAGATACGCAGTATTTT. Translating gives CASSRDHTDTQYF.

The chain couples TRBV11-2 to TRBJ2-7; 16 positions match TRBD2. Unmatched junction bases numbered 14, after V lost 3 bases and J lost 6 bases. CDR3 length: 19 amino acids. Germline loops: CDR1 SGHAT, CDR2 FQNNGV. This chain's CDR3 is CASSFPGTSGRAGYREQYF. The CDR3 DNA reads TGTGCCAGCAGCTTTCCCGGGACTAGCGGGAGGGCCGGGTATCGCGAGCAGTACTTC.

J is TRBJ1-2 and V is TRBV10-1; D call uncertain. Between the trimmed V and J ends, which lost 2 bases and 5 bases, there was a span of 12 bases. This CDR3 region has 14 residues. Germline CDR1 is WNHNN and CDR2 is SYGVQD (reference sequence). The CDR3 is CASSENPSRYGYTF. The CDR3 DNA is TGCGCCAGCAGTGAGAACCCGTCTAGATATGGCTACACCTTC.

Comments on this clone: The sample contains more than one DNA sequence encoding this CDR3. CDR3 sequence reads: CASSLVVSDTQYF. The CDR3 nucleotides are TGTGCCAGCAGCTTAGTCGTATCAGATACGCAGTATTTT. V usage is TRBV11-2 and J usage is TRBJ2-3; D is unresolved. In germline, CDR1 is SGHAT, CDR2 FQNNGV. The ends were cut back, 1 base at V and 4 bases at J, with 6 bases in the middle. This CDR3 region has 13 residues.

V gene TRBV6-6 combines with J gene TRBJ1-1; tentatively, D is TRBD1 (5 bases). V shed 6 bases and J shed 3 bases, with 11 bases lying between them. The CDR3 totals 13 residues. CDR1 and CDR2 from the germline V gene are MNHNY and SVGAGI (reference sequence). CDR3 DNA: TGTGCCAGCAGGTGGGAGGGGCACACTGAAGCTTTCTTT. Translated: CASRWEGHTEAFF.

Here the CDR3 DNA reads TGTGCCAGCAGCTTAGAGTTCCAGGTTACTAACTATGGCTACACCTTC. The encoded protein is CASSLEFQVTNYGYTF. The gene calls are TRBV7-9 and TRBJ1-2; D is uncertain. The CDR3 length is 16 residues. Trimming took 1 base from V and 0 from J, leaving 12 bases between them. Germline CDR1 SEHNR, CDR2 FQNEAQ (reference sequence).

The gene calls are TRBV5-4 and TRBJ2-3; D might be TRBD2 (6 bases). Germline V CDR1 and CDR2: SGHNT, YYREEE (reference sequence). V was trimmed by 5 bases and J by 2 bases, leaving 18 bases between them. This CDR3 has 16 amino acids. The CDR3 coding sequence is TGTGCCAGCAGTAAGGACGGTAGCGGCTCCACAGATACGCAGTATTTT. As protein: CASSKDGSGSTDTQYF.

The chain links TRBV6-5 to TRBJ2-2; D might be TRBD2 (5 bases). CDR1 is MNHEY, CDR2 SVGAGI, per germline. Trimming removed 9 bases from V and 1 base from J, with 12 bases in between. CDR3 length: 14 residues. Here the CDR3 reads CASTLLVNTGELFF. The DNA for the CDR3 is TGTGCCAGTACCTTACTAGTGAACACCGGGGAGCTGTTTTTT.

J is TRBJ2-5 and V is TRBV18; D unclear. The germline V gene encodes CDR1 KGHSH and CDR2 LQKENI. V was trimmed by 2 bases and J by 4 bases, leaving 17 bases between them. The CDR3 is made up of 16 amino acids. The CDR3 region has the DNA TGTGCCAGCTCACCAACCGTAGGAGTACTCGTAGAGACCCAGTACTTC. Its translation is CASSPTVGVLVETQYF.